This entry is about one T cell receptor beta chain. Profiling relied on immunoSEQ multiplex PCR, and the TCRdb table lists in-frame clones only, not all of them. This sample has some 690,000 clones; less than 95% occur once, and the top ten carry 30% to 40%. This CDR3 has 14 residues. Germline V gene lookup returns CDR1 SEHNR and CDR2 FQNEAQ (reference sequence). Between the trimmed V and J ends, which lost 3 bases and 1 base, there was a span of 9 bases. The data stem from a study of shared clonotypes between healthy human individuals. J is TRBJ1-1 and V is TRBV7-9; no clear D. The TCR sequence derives from a young man in good health. Some clones in this sample may be carry-over from other donors' samples. The sequenced sample was memory CD8+ T cells from PBMCs. Subset indicated: CD45RO+ cells pooled with CCR7-negative TemRA cells. CDR3 bases: TGTGCCAGCAGCTTCCCGACGAAGAACACTGAAGCTTTCTTT. It yields the protein CASSFPTKNTEAFF.